This is a list of T cell receptor beta chains from one sample in a study of blood T cell repertoires in COVID-19. Method: immunoSEQ multiplex PCR; TCRdb's copy keeps in-frame clones and lacks some. The data show over 15,000 clones, around three quarters seen once. Sequencing used peripheral blood. The receptors were sampled from a man between 70 and 80 years old with active or convalescent COVID-19. The CDR3 runs from the conserved cysteine through the conserved F or W. D genes are given only for firm matches. Size values are once, few and many counts, or a class for expanded clones, and some rows have none.

clone size	V gene	J gene	D gene	CDR3 DNA	CDR3 protein
.	TRBV28	TRBJ1-2	TRBD1	TGTGCCAGCAGTTCTATCGGACAGGGAGGCTACACCTTC	CASSSIGQGGYTF
few	TRBV14	TRBJ2-2	.	TGTGCCAGCAGCCTCAGACGGGTGGGAGTCACCGGGGAGCTGTTTTTT	CASSLRRVGVTGELFF
.	TRBV28	TRBJ2-5	TRBD1	TGTGCCAGCAGTCTTTACAGGGGACCCCAGTACTTC	CASSLYRGPQYF
few	TRBV11-2	TRBJ1-5	TRBD1	TGTGCCAGCAGCTTAGAGGGGGGCAGGGGGAGGCCCCAGCATTTT	CASSLEGGRGRPQHF
once	TRBV5-4	TRBJ1-3	.	TGTGCCAGCAGCATACAGGGAAACTCTGGAAACACCATATATTTT	CASSIQGNSGNTIYF
.	TRBV5-1	TRBJ2-3	.	TGCGCCAGCAAAGCGGTCGGTTATGATACGCAGTATTTT	CASKAVGYDTQYF
.	TRBV10-1	TRBJ2-1	TRBD1	TGCGCCAGCAGTGAGTCCGGGACAGGCTACAATGAGCAGTTCTTC	CASSESGTGYNEQFF
.	TRBV16	TRBJ2-7	TRBD1	TGTGCCAGCAGCCAATCGGGGACAGGGGTCAACGAGCAGTACTTC	CASSQSGTGVNEQYF
.	TRBV5-6	TRBJ2-5	.	TGTGCCAGCAGCACCGGACAGCGAGAGACCCAGTACTTC	CASSTGQRETQYF
once	TRBV28	TRBJ2-1	TRBD1	TGTGCCAGCAGGGCTACAGGGGCGGCTGAGCAGTTCTTC	CASRATGAAEQFF
.	TRBV18	TRBJ2-7	.	TGTGCCAGCTCACCATATACCGGGTACGAGCAGTACTTC	CASSPYTGYEQYF
.	TRBV5-1	TRBJ2-7	TRBD1	TGCGCCAGCAGCCCGGAGGGACAGGCCTACGAGCAGTACTTC	CASSPEGQAYEQYF
.	TRBV6-6	TRBJ2-5	TRBD1	TGTGCCAGCAGTGCTAGGACAGGGGGCGCGGAGACCCAGTACTTC	CASSARTGGAETQYF
few	TRBV5-8	TRBJ2-1	TRBD2	TGTGCCAGCGCCTTCGGGACTAGCGGGAGTAGGTACTTCTACAATGAGCAGTTCTTC	CASAFGTSGSRYFYNEQFF
.	TRBV4-3	TRBJ2-7	.	TGCGCCAGCAGCCAAGGACAGGTGGGCTACGAGCAGTACTTC	CASSQGQVGYEQYF
.	TRBV30	TRBJ2-7	.	TGTGCCTGGAGCGTAATATTCTACGAGCAGTACTTC	CAWSVIFYEQYF
.	TRBV28	TRBJ1-3	.	TGTGCCAGCAGTAACAGGGTTATCTCTGGAAACACCATATATTTT	CASSNRVISGNTIYF
.	TRBV13	TRBJ2-7	TRBD2	TGTGCCAGCAGCTTAAGGACTAGCGGGGGGCGCGAGCAGTACTTC	CASSLRTSGGREQYF
.	TRBV5-6	TRBJ1-1	.	TGTGCCAGCAGCTTGAGTTTCGGGGGTGCGAGCACTGAAGCTTTCTTT	CASSLSFGGASTEAFF
.	TRBV28	TRBJ2-7	.	TGTGCCAGCAGTATGCAGGGGCTCATCTACGAGCAGTACTTC	CASSMQGLIYEQYF
.	TRBV6-6	TRBJ1-2	.	TGTGCCAGCAGTCCTCAGTCTAACTATGGCTACACCTTC	CASSPQSNYGYTF
.	TRBV6-6	TRBJ2-7	.	TGTGCCAGCAGTTACTATGGAAGCGGCTCCTACGAGCAGTACTTC	CASSYYGSGSYEQYF
.	TRBV19	TRBJ2-7	TRBD1	TGTGCCAGTAGTATCGACAGGGGAACGGGCGAGCAGTACTTC	CASSIDRGTGEQYF
.	TRBV3-1/TRBV3-2	TRBJ2-5	TRBD2	TGTGCCAGCAGCCGCCTACTAGCGGGGTACCAAGAGACCCAGTACTTC	CASSRLLAGYQETQYF
.	TRBV2	TRBJ1-1	TRBD1	TGTGCCAGCAGTGAGGGCAGGGGGCCTATGAACACTGAAGCTTTCTTT	CASSEGRGPMNTEAFF
.	TRBV6-5	TRBJ2-7	.	TGTGCCAGCAGTTACCAGGAGGAATCTTACGAGCAGTACTTC	CASSYQEESYEQYF
.	TRBV7-2	TRBJ2-1	TRBD1	TGTGCCAGCAGCTCGACCGGGACAGGGGCCCTGAATGAGCAGTTCTTC	CASSSTGTGALNEQFF
once	TRBV27	TRBJ2-7	.	TGTGCCAGCAGTTTAGGACGGGGCTACGAGCAGTACTTC	CASSLGRGYEQYF
.	TRBV19	TRBJ2-7	TRBD1	TGTGCCAGTAGTAGCGAACAGGGGGTTTCCGAGCAGTACTTC	CASSSEQGVSEQYF
.	TRBV6-2/TRBV6-3	TRBJ1-5	.	TGTGCCAGCAGTTACTCGAGTAGCAATCAGCCCCAGCATTTT	CASSYSSSNQPQHF
.	TRBV6-6	TRBJ1-1	TRBD1	TGTGCCAGCAGGAGGATGGACAGGGAAACTGAAGCTTTCTTT	CASRRMDRETEAFF
.	TRBV7-9	TRBJ2-1	.	TGTGCCAGCAGCTTAGTGGCAGGGGATGAGCAGTTCTTC	CASSLVAGDEQFF
.	TRBV7-2	TRBJ1-2	.	TGTGCCAGCAGCCCAGGAAATTATGGCTACACCTTC	CASSPGNYGYTF
.	TRBV11-2	TRBJ2-7	.	TGTGCCAGCAGCCTAGGTTGGACAGCCACCTACGAGCAGTACTTC	CASSLGWTATYEQYF
few	TRBV4-1	TRBJ2-1	TRBD2	TGCGCCAGCAGCCAAGTGGGCGGACTAGCGGGATTGGGGGAGCAGTTCTTC	CASSQVGGLAGLGEQFF
.	TRBV11-2	TRBJ1-2	.	TGTGCCAGCAGCTTAGACCCGAGGGGGACCTATGGCTACACCTTC	CASSLDPRGTYGYTF
.	TRBV12-3/TRBV12-4	TRBJ1-6	.	TGTGCCAGCAGTCCCCGACAGAATTCACCCCTCCACTTT	CASSPRQNSPLHF
.	TRBV5-1	TRBJ1-1	.	TGCGCCAGCAGCTTGGATTGGGGAGTCGCTGAAGCTTTCTTT	CASSLDWGVAEAFF
.	TRBV5-6	TRBJ1-5	.	TGTGCCAGCAGCTTGTTGGGGGCAGGCCAGCATTTT	CASSLLGAGQHF
.	TRBV5-6	TRBJ1-2	.	TGTGCCAGCAACATTTGGCCCCCGGACTCCCCAAGCCACGGCTACACCTTC	CASNIWPPDSPSHGYTF
.	TRBV6-2/TRBV6-3	TRBJ2-7	TRBD2	TGTGCCAGCAGATACGGGACTAGCGTTGAGCAGTACTTC	CASRYGTSVEQYF
.	TRBV7-6	TRBJ2-5	TRBD1	TGTGCCAGCAGCTCCTCTACAGGGGTCGAGACCCAGTACTTC	CASSSSTGVETQYF
.	TRBV5-1	TRBJ1-1	.	TGCGCCAGCAGCTTGAACAGGGCGAACACTGAAGCTTTCTTT	CASSLNRANTEAFF
.	TRBV4-1	TRBJ2-3	TRBD2	TGCGCCAGCAGCCGCAAACTAGCGGGGGTCACAGATACGCAGTATTTT	CASSRKLAGVTDTQYF
.	TRBV2	TRBJ2-7	TRBD2	TGTGCCAGCAGTGCGGGGGGGCCGTACGAGCAGTACTTC	CASSAGGPYEQYF
.	TRBV18	TRBJ1-2	.	TGTGCCAGCTCACCAGGGGCACAGCTATATGGCTACACCTTC	CASSPGAQLYGYTF
.	TRBV27	TRBJ1-2	TRBD1	TGTGCCAGCAGTTTATTTGCGCGGGCAGGGGGAAGGAATGGCTACACCTTC	CASSLFARAGGRNGYTF
.	TRBV5-1	TRBJ2-7	TRBD2	TGCGCCAGCAGCGAGGGACTAGCGCCTTACGAGCAGTACTTC	CASSEGLAPYEQYF
.	TRBV4-1	TRBJ1-1	.	TGCGCCAGCAGCCAAGAAGTAGCCAGAGCCACTGAAGCTTTCTTT	CASSQEVARATEAFF
once	TRBV5-4	TRBJ1-1	TRBD1	TGTGCCAGCAGCTTGGCGCGGACAGGGGGCAGGGAAGCTTTCTTT	CASSLARTGGREAFF
.	TRBV5-4	TRBJ1-2	TRBD1	TGTGCCAGCAGCTTGGTGGGACAGGAATACTATGGCTACACCTTC	CASSLVGQEYYGYTF
.	TRBV2	TRBJ2-1	TRBD2	TGTGCCAGCAGTTGGACTAGGTACAATGAGCAGTTCTTC	CASSWTRYNEQFF
.	TRBV19	TRBJ1-3	.	TGTGCCAGTAGTAGGCAGGAGGCTGGAAACACCATATATTTT	CASSRQEAGNTIYF
.	TRBV6-5	TRBJ1-3	.	TGTGCCAGCAGTTACGGTAGCGGGACGGATGGAAACACCATATATTTT	CASSYGSGTDGNTIYF
.	TRBV29-1	TRBJ2-7	.	TGCAGCGTTGTTCCACAGGGTCGTGACGAGCAGTACTTC	CSVVPQGRDEQYF